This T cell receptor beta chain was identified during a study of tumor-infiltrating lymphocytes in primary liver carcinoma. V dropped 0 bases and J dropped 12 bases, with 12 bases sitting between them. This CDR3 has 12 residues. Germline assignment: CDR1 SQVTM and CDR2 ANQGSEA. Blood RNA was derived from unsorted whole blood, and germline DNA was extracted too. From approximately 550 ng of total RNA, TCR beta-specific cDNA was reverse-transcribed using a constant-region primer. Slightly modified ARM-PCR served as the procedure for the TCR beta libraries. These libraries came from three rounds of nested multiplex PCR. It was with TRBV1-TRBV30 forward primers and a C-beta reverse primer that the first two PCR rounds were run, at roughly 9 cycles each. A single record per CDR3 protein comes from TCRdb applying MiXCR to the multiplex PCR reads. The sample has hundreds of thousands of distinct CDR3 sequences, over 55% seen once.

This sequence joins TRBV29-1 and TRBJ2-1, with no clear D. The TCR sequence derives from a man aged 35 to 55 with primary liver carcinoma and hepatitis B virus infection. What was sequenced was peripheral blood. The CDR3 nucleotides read TGCAGCGTTGAAGAGCAGTTCCCAGGGCAGTTCTTC. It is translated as CSVEEQFPGQFF.